The clone carrying this T cell receptor (beta chain) was detected only a few times. The antigen remains unidentified. The entry originates in a study of shared clonotypes between healthy human individuals. Data came from immunoSEQ multiplex PCR; TCRdb stores just in-frame clones and leaves some out. The profile shows some 700,000 clones, 90% of them singletons. Each sample came from a Caucasian adult donor living in Nashville, Tennessee. Both CD45RO+ cells and CCR7-negative CD45RA+ TemRA cells were combined to make up CD8 memory. Findings and caveats of the study: When naive CD4 clonotypes were compared across a few donors, about 4.9% were shared.

The length of the CDR3 is 13 residues. From germline, CDR1 is SGHDT and CDR2 YYEEEE. Deletions cut 4 bases from V and 4 bases from J, with 12 bases between. The specimen sequenced was memory CD8+ T cells from PBMCs. Subset denoted: CD45RO+ cells pooled with CCR7-negative TemRA cells. The receptor's source is a man between 18 and 29 years old in good health. Some clones in this sample may be carry-over from other donors' samples. The chain recombines TRBV5-6 with TRBJ2-7; D is undetermined. Written as DNA, the CDR3 is TGTGCCAGCAGCCCTGGACCTTTATACGAGCAGTACTTC. It specifies CASSPGPLYEQYF.